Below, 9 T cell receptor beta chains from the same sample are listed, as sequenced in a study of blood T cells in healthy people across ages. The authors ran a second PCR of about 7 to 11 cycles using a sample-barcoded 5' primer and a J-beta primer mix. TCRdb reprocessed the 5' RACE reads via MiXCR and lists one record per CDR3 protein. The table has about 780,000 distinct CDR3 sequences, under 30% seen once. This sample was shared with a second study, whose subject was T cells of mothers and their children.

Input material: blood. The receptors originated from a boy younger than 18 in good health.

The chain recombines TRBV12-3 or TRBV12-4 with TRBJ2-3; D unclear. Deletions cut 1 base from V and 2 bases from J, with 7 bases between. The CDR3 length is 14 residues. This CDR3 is CASSLGAYTDTQYF. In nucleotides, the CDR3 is TGTGCCAGCAGTTTAGGAGCCTACACAGATACGCAGTATTTT.

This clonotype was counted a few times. The CDR3 sequence: CASSYHRGPYNEQFF. DNA of the CDR3: TGTGCCAGCAGTTATCACAGGGGACCCTACAATGAGCAGTTCTTC. J is TRBJ2-1 and V is TRBV6-5; 7 bases match TRBD1. The CDR3 consists of 15 residues. Per germline, CDR1 MNHEY and CDR2 SVGAGI. Germline trimming cut 3 bases from V and 2 bases from J; bases unmatched to any gene: 4.

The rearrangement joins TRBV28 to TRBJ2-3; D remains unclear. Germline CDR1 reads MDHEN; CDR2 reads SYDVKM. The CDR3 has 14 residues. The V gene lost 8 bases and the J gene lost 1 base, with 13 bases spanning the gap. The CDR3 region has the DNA TGTGCCAGCCAGAGCGCAGATCGCACAGATACGCAGTATTTT. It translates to CASQSADRTDTQYF. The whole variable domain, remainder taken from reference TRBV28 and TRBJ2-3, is DVKVTQSSRYLVKRTGEKVFLECVQDMDHENMFWYRQDPGLGLRLIYFSYDVKMKEKGDIPEGYSVSREKKERFSLILESASTNQTSMYLCASQSADRTDTQYFGPGTRLTVL.

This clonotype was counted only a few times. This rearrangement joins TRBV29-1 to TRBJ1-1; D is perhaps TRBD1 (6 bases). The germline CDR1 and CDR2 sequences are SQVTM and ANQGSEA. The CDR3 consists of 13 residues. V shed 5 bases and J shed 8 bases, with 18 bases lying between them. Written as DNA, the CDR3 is TGCAGCGTTCGAGAGGCAGGGGCTAGAGAAGCTTTCTTT. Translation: CSVREAGAREAFF.

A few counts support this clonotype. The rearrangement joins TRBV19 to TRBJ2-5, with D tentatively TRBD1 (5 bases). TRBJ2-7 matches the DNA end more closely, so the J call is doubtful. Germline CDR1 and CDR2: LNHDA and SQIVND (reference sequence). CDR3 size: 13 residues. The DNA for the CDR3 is TGTGCCAGTAGGGGTCCCTCCAGGGACGAGCAGTACTTC. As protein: CASRGPSRDEQYF.

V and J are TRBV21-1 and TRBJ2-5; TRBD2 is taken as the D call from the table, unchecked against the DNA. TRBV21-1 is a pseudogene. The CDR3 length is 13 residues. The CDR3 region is CASSHWEEETQYF. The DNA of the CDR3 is TGTGCCAGCAGCCACTGGGAGGAGGAGACCCAGTACTTC.

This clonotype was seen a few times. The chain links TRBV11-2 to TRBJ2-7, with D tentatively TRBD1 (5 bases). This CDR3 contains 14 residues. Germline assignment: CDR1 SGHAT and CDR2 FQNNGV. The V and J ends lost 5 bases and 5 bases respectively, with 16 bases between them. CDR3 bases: TGTGCCAGCAGCCTGGGGCTCCCCTGGGACGAGCAGTACTTC. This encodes CASSLGLPWDEQYF.

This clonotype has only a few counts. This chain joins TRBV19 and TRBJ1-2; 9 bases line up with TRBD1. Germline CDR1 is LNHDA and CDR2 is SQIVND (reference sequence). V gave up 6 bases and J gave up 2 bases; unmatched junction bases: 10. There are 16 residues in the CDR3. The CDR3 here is CASRGTGLTYNYGYTF. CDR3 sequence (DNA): TGTGCCAGTAGAGGGACAGGGTTGACTTACAACTATGGCTACACCTTC.

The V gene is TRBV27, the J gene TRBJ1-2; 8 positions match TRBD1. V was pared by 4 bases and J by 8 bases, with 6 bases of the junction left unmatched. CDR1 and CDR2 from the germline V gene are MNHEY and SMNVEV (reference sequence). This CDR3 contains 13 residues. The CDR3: CASSWTGKDGYTF. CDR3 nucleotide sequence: TGTGCCAGCAGTTGGACAGGGAAAGACGGCTACACCTTC.